This entry lists 27 T cell receptor beta chains sequenced from one sample in a study of blood T cell repertoires in COVID-19. The table came from immunoSEQ multiplex PCR; TCRdb's copy has only in-frame clones and leaves some out. The data contain 45,000 to 50,000 clones, 80% to 90% of them seen just once; the ten biggest clones take up around 30%. Sequencing used peripheral blood. The origin of the receptors is an elderly woman with COVID-19, enrolled during active disease.

The chain joins TRBV25-1 to TRBJ2-7; TRBD1 matches at 7 bases. The CDR3 is made up of 16 amino acids. Germline CDR1 is MGHDK and CDR2 is SYGVNS. J lost 0 bases, V lost 2 bases, and 7 bases had no gene match. The CDR3 is CASSEDPGGYSYEQYF. CDR3 bases: TGTGCCAGCAGTGAAGACCCAGGGGGTTACTCCTACGAGCAGTACTTC.

The chain has TRBV28 and TRBJ1-5; 9 bases line up with TRBD1. This CDR3 comprises 14 residues. Germline assignment: CDR1 MDHEN and CDR2 SYDVKM. J was trimmed by 4 bases and V by 6 bases; bases with no gene match: 4. Written as DNA, the CDR3 is TGTGCCAGCAGACGGGGGACAGGGAATCAGCCCCAGCATTTT. Its protein is CASRRGTGNQPQHF. The full variable domain, rest sourced from reference TRBV28 and TRBJ1-5, is DVKVTQSSRYLVKRTGEKVFLECVQDMDHENMFWYRQDPGLGLRLIYFSYDVKMKEKGDIPEGYSVSREKKERFSLILESASTNQTSMYLCASRRGTGNQPQHFGDGTRLSIL.

This rearrangement joins TRBV20-1 to TRBJ1-2; D unresolved. Germline values: CDR1 DFQATT, CDR2 SNEGSKA (reference sequence). This CDR3 is built from 10 residues. V gave up 5 bases and J gave up 8 bases, with 9 bases separating them. The CDR3 reads CSAPAGGYTF. CDR3 DNA sequence: TGCAGTGCTCCCGCGGGGGGCTACACCTTC.

Note on this clone: Other nucleotide sequences in the sample specify the same CDR3. The rearrangement joins TRBV2 to TRBJ2-7, with D maybe TRBD1 (5 bases). The CDR3 sequence is 13 residues long. The germline V gene encodes CDR1 SNHLY and CDR2 FYNNEI. V shed 5 bases and J shed 1 base, with 9 bases lying between them. CDR3 amino acids: CASSRTFSYEQYF. The CDR3 coding sequence is TGTGCCAGCAGTAGGACATTTTCCTACGAGCAGTACTTC.

The chain combines TRBV7-9 with TRBJ1-1, with D unclear. Trimming removed 5 bases at V and 5 bases at J, with 6 bases between. The CDR3 is 11 residues long. Germline V gene sequence: CDR1 SEHNR, CDR2 FQNEAQ (reference sequence). The CDR3 DNA sequence: TGTGCCAGCAGCGTCGGGACTGAAGCTTTCTTT. Its translation: CASSVGTEAFF.

This clone was seen just once. V is TRBV18 and J is TRBJ2-3; D gene uncertain. The CDR3 has 13 residues. Trimming shortened V by 0 bases and J by 6 bases, and 7 bases separated the two germline ends. The germline V gene has CDR1 KGHSH and CDR2 LQKENI. The CDR3 DNA reads as TGTGCCAGCTCACCACCTCCCGGGGATACGCAGTATTTT. It specifies CASSPPPGDTQYF.

The chain joins TRBV2 to TRBJ2-3, with 9 positions matching TRBD2. V gave up 3 bases and J gave up 2 bases; unmatched junction bases: 9. Germline V lookup: CDR1 SNHLY, CDR2 FYNNEI. This CDR3 spans 17 amino acids. DNA of the CDR3: TGTGCCAGCAGTGAGGCGGCTAGCGGGGTTTACACAGATACGCAGTATTTT. Its translation: CASSEAASGVYTDTQYF.

This chain's CDR3 is CASSLLTGNTEAFF. CDR3 bases: TGCGCCAGCAGCTTGCTGACAGGGAACACTGAAGCTTTCTTT. The V and J genes are TRBV5-1 and TRBJ1-1; D perhaps matches TRBD1 (6 bases). The length of the CDR3 is 14 residues. V lost 1 base and J 1 base, leaving 8 bases between the germline ends. The germline CDR1 and CDR2 sequences are SGHRS and YFSETQ.

The chain joins TRBV5-1 to TRBJ1-4; 11 bases align to TRBD1. Per the germline V gene, CDR1 is SGHRS and CDR2 is YFSETQ. V lost 3 bases to trimming and J lost 7 bases; unmatched junction nucleotides: 5. This CDR3 is 15 amino acids long. The CDR3 region is CASSSAGTGGEKLFF. CDR3 in DNA: TGCGCCAGCAGCTCGGCCGGGACAGGGGGTGAAAAACTGTTTTTT. Variable domain in full (rest from reference TRBV5-1 and TRBJ1-4): KAGVTQTPRYLIKTRGQQVTLSCSPISGHRSVSWYQQTPGQGLQFLFEYFSETQRNKGNFPGRFSGRQFSNSRSEMNVSTLELGDSALYLCASSSAGTGGEKLFFGSGTQLSVL.

The chain is built from TRBV19 and TRBJ2-1; 12 bases map to TRBD2. Trimming took 3 bases from V and 9 from J; bases not matched to a gene: 9. This CDR3 is built from 16 residues. Germline-derived CDR1 and CDR2 are LNHDA and SQIVND (reference sequence). The CDR3 nucleotides read TGTGCCAGTAGTATCCCGCTAGCGGGAGGGCCTACTGAGCAGTTCTTC. Residues: CASSIPLAGGPTEQFF.

This sequence joins TRBV6-1 and TRBJ1-2, with 10 bases identical to TRBD1. This CDR3 spans 16 amino acids. The junction had 10 bases not matched to a gene; V was cut back by 0 bases and J by 9 bases. Germline V gene data show CDR1 as MNHNS and CDR2 as SASEGT. Here the CDR3 DNA reads TGTGCCAGCAGTGAAGCGACCACTGGGACAGGGGTCCGCTACACCTTC. Translated: CASSEATTGTGVRYTF.

This clone showed up just a few times. The genes are TRBV12-3 or TRBV12-4 and TRBJ1-5; D might be TRBD1 (5 bases). The CDR3 consists of 13 residues. Trimming pared 6 bases from V and 3 bases from J, leaving 9 bases between. CDR3 DNA sequence: TGTGCCAGCAGCGGAGGGGACAATCAGCCCCAGCATTTT. This gives the protein CASSGGDNQPQHF.

This rearrangement joins TRBV7-2 to TRBJ2-3, with D perhaps TRBD1 (5 bases). Trimming took 1 base from V and 1 from J, leaving 15 bases between them. The CDR3 contains 17 residues. Germline loops: CDR1 SGHTA, CDR2 FQGNSA. The CDR3 protein is CASSLVRQGLGTDTQYF. CDR3 nucleotides: TGTGCCAGCAGCTTAGTCCGGCAGGGCTTGGGCACAGATACGCAGTATTTT.

This clone was detected once. In DNA, the CDR3 is TGTGCCAGCACACAGCGGGAGAGAACCGGGGAGCTGTTTTTT. It yields the protein CASTQRERTGELFF. V usage is TRBV6-5 and J usage is TRBJ2-2, with 8 positions matching TRBD2. J was trimmed by 5 bases and V by 7 bases; bases with no gene match: 6. Per the germline V gene, CDR1 is MNHEY and CDR2 is SVGAGI. The CDR3 loop spans 14 amino acids.

This sequence joins TRBV19 and TRBJ2-6; 7 bases line up with TRBD1. The CDR3 spans 15 residues. The V and J ends lost 11 bases and 0 bases, in that order; junction bases with no gene match: 7. Germline CDR1 is LNHDA and CDR2 is SQIVND (reference sequence). The CDR3 nucleotides read TGTGCCGTGAGGGGGCGGGTCTCTGGGGCCAACGTCCTGACTTTC. Encoded protein: CAVRGRVSGANVLTF.

The rearrangement uses TRBV28 and TRBJ2-3; 8 nucleotides line up with TRBD1. CDR1 and CDR2 (germline): MDHEN, SYDVKM. Losses at the gene ends were 5 bases for V and 6 bases for J; bases not matched to a gene: 4. CDR3 length: 13 amino acids. CDR3 residues: CASSETGADTQYF. Written as DNA, the CDR3 is TGTGCCAGCAGTGAGACAGGGGCGGATACGCAGTATTTT.

The chain employs TRBV7-2 and TRBJ2-7; 9 bases align to TRBD1. V lost 4 bases and J lost 5; bases outside the gene matches: 9. CDR3 length: 15 residues. CDR1 is SGHTA, CDR2 FQGNSA, per germline. The CDR3, as DNA: TGTGCCAGCAGCTACACAGGGGGCGAAACCCACGAGCAGTACTTC. Its translation: CASSYTGGETHEQYF.

The chain is built from TRBV5-1 and TRBJ2-5; 9 positions agree with TRBD1. V shed 4 bases and J 3 bases; nucleotides not matched to a gene: 7. The CDR3 contains 15 residues. The germline V gene encodes CDR1 SGHRS and CDR2 YFSETQ. CDR3 DNA: TGCGCCAGCAGCCCCGACGGGACAGGGAAAGAGACCCAGTACTTC. Residues: CASSPDGTGKETQYF.

This chain joins TRBV6-5 and TRBJ1-1; no clear D gene. The germline V gene has CDR1 MNHEY and CDR2 SVGAGI. The CDR3 sequence is 13 residues long. The V and J ends lost 7 bases and 3 bases respectively, with 12 bases between them. DNA for the CDR3: TGTGCCAGCATCCCCCGGGGTTACACTGAAGCTTTCTTT. This gives the protein CASIPRGYTEAFF.

V and J are TRBV28 and TRBJ2-7, with 8 bases matching TRBD1. This CDR3 comprises 19 residues. Trimming cost V 7 bases and J 0 bases; bases outside gene matches: 20. Germline V gives CDR1 MDHEN, CDR2 SYDVKM. CDR3 loop: CASTARTTGGTGRSYEQYF. The CDR3 DNA sequence: TGTGCCAGCACCGCGCGCACGACCGGCGGGACAGGCCGCTCCTACGAGCAGTACTTC.

This chain links TRBV5-1 with TRBJ1-2; D is ambiguous. The CDR3 contains 13 residues. V was trimmed by 4 bases and J by 5 bases, leaving 12 bases between them. Looked up from germline, CDR1 is SGHRS and CDR2 is YFSETQ. This CDR3 is CASSQTATYGYTF. As DNA, the CDR3 is TGCGCCAGCAGCCAAACTGCGACTTATGGCTACACCTTC.

J is TRBJ2-7 and V is TRBV5-1; 8 bases map to TRBD2. V gave up 5 bases and J gave up 2 bases; unmatched junction bases: 3. Per germline, CDR1 SGHRS and CDR2 YFSETQ. The CDR3 covers 13 residues. The CDR3 is CASRLADPYEQYF. The CDR3 DNA follows: TGCGCCAGCAGACTAGCGGATCCCTACGAGCAGTACTTC. Variable domain in full (rest from reference TRBV5-1 and TRBJ2-7): KAGVTQTPRYLIKTRGQQVTLSCSPISGHRSVSWYQQTPGQGLQFLFEYFSETQRNKGNFPGRFSGRQFSNSRSEMNVSTLELGDSALYLCASRLADPYEQYFGPGTRLTVT.

For this clone: Other nucleotide sequences from this sample produce the same CDR3. This rearrangement joins TRBV5-1 to TRBJ1-1; 7 nucleotides align to TRBD1. The CDR3 is 16 amino acids. The germline V gene has CDR1 SGHRS and CDR2 YFSETQ. V lost 4 bases and J lost 4; bases outside the gene matches: 13. The CDR3 region has the DNA TGCGCCAGCAGCCTAGGGCCAGGGGGAGCAGGCACTGAAGCTTTCTTT. It specifies CASSLGPGGAGTEAFF.

V is TRBV7-2 and J is TRBJ2-2, with 11 bases lining up with TRBD2. The V and J ends lost 4 bases and 4 bases, in that order; junction bases with no gene match: 8. The CDR3 consists of 17 residues. CDR1 is SGHTA and CDR2 is FQGNSA in the germline V gene. CDR3 coding DNA: TGTGCCAGCAGCTCCCCCCGGACTAGCGGGTCCACCGGGGAGCTGTTTTTT. It yields the protein CASSSPRTSGSTGELFF.

The CDR3 loop is CASSPSGQSYGYTF. For the CDR3, the DNA is TGTGCCAGCAGTCCCTCGGGACAGAGCTATGGCTACACCTTC. V gene TRBV27 combines with J gene TRBJ1-2; 7 bases fit TRBD1. J lost 4 bases, V lost 5 bases, and 7 bases had no gene match. The length of the CDR3 is 14 residues. Per germline, CDR1 MNHEY and CDR2 SMNVEV (reference sequence).

The chain couples TRBV27 to TRBJ2-2, with 8 bases lining up with TRBD1. Unmatched junction bases numbered 15, after V lost 1 base and J lost 5 bases. CDR1 and CDR2 from the germline V gene are MNHEY and SMNVEV (reference sequence). CDR3 length equals 19 residues. The CDR3, as DNA: TGTGCCAGCAGTTTATGGGCCAGGGGGCCCCGAACAGGGACCGGGGAGCTGTTTTTT. The encoded protein is CASSLWARGPRTGTGELFF.

The gene calls are TRBV7-2 and TRBJ2-3; 9 bases are shared with TRBD2. V was clipped by 4 bases and J by 4 bases; unmatched bases: 9. Germline V gives CDR1 SGHTA, CDR2 FQGNSA. CDR3 size: 16 residues. CDR3 coding DNA: TGTGCCAGCAGCTCAGGAGGTGGCGGGGGGGCAGATACGCAGTATTTT. This sequence encodes CASSSGGGGGADTQYF.